This T cell receptor (beta chain) appears in the sequencing data of a study of identical twins. The ends were cut back, 3 bases at V and 6 bases at J, with 8 bases in the middle. Germline lookup yields CDR1 DFQATT and CDR2 SNEGSKA (reference sequence). The CDR3 sequence is 11 residues long. TCRdb used MiXCR to reprocess the 5' RACE reads, holding one entry per CDR3 protein. The data contain about 520,000 distinct CDR3 sequences, 22% of them singletons. Another study also made use of these data, one on T cells expressing NK-cell markers. As that study records: Dominant NKG2C+ clonotypes were found to form about 1.0-7.5% of CD8+ T cells in five to seven donors. Among several donors, these clonotypes also ranked first in the CD3+CD56-NKG2C+ fraction.

The chain joins TRBV20-1 to TRBJ1-1; the D is unclear. The clonotype comes from a woman aged 18-29 years in good health. Sequencing used CD4+ T cells sorted from blood. This chain's CDR3 is CSASPYAEAFF. CDR3 bases: TGCAGTGCTAGTCCGTACGCTGAAGCTTTCTTT.